The 3 T cell receptor beta chains reported below all come from one sample, sequenced in a study of cytomegalovirus exposure and HLA in healthy donors. Primers for the PCR totalled 60 Vbeta and 13 Jbeta. The repertoire was sequenced with immunoSEQ multiplex PCR; TCRdb's copy has only in-frame clones and lacks some. The sample has 150,000 to 200,000 clones; around 82% are singletons. Material: PBMCs. The receptors shown here come from a man between 18 and 29 years old in good health and CMV-seronegative.

This clone has only a few counts. V usage is TRBV7-9 and J usage is TRBJ1-4; D is unresolved. CDR1 SEHNR and CDR2 FQNEAQ come from the germline V gene (reference sequence). CDR3 length: 12 residues. Trimming cost V 4 bases and J 8 bases, with 8 bases left between them. The CDR3 spells CASSSVEEKLFF. The DNA for the CDR3 is TGTGCCAGCAGCTCAGTGGAGGAAAAACTGTTTTTT.

The chain couples TRBV4-1 to TRBJ1-2, with a tentative D call TRBD1 (5 bases). This CDR3 spans 15 amino acids. V lost 0 bases to trimming and J lost 7 bases, with 15 bases between them. CDR1 is MGHRA and CDR2 is YSYEKL in the germline V gene. The CDR3 sequence is CASSQDPQGWRGYTF. The CDR3 coding sequence is TGCGCCAGCAGCCAAGATCCCCAGGGATGGCGTGGCTACACCTTC.

The chain uses TRBV7-2 and TRBJ2-2; no reliable D call. V dropped 2 bases and J dropped 5 bases, with 9 bases sitting between them. The CDR3 extends over 14 amino acids. Looked up from germline, CDR1 is SGHTA and CDR2 is FQGNSA. CDR3 region: CASSLFAVTGELFF. The DNA for the CDR3 is TGTGCCAGCAGCTTATTCGCGGTGACCGGGGAGCTGTTTTTT.